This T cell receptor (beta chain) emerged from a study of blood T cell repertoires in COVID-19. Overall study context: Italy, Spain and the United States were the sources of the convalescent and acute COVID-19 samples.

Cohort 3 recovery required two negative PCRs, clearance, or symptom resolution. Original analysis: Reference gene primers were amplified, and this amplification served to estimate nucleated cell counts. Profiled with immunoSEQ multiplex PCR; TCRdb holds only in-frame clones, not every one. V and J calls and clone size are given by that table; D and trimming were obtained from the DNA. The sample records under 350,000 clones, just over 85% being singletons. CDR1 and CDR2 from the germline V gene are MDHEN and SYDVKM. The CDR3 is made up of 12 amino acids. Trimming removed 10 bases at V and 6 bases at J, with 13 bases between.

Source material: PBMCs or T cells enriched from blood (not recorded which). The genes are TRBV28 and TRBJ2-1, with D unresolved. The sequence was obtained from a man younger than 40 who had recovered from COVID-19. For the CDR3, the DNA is TGTGCCACCCTTTCTAGTTCCAATGAGCAGTTCTTC. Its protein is CATLSSSNEQFF.